This TCR beta chain was captured by sequencing in a study of CD8 T cells in ankylosing spondylitis. Remarks on this clonotype: Its antigen is unknown.

Study observations and caveats: There was a TCR beta motif, made of eight highly homologous variants, that appeared characteristic of ankylosing spondylitis blood. Disease-associated clones were reportedly significantly overrepresented in matched ankylosing spondylitis synovial fluid. Earlier studies detected some motif variants in reactive arthritis synovial fluid and blood.

TCRdb ran MiXCR on the 5' RACE reads and lists one entry per CDR3 protein. The sample lists 200,000 to 250,000 distinct CDR3 sequences, 32% occurring once. This TCR derives from a male donor with ankylosing spondylitis or in good health (not recorded which). Sequencing was carried out using blood, either unsorted or a sorted T cell fraction (not recorded which).

The chain's CDR3 is CASSFRDRAGELFF. The CDR3, as DNA: TGCGCCAGCAGCTTCCGGGACAGGGCCGGGGAGCTGTTTTTT. V usage is TRBV5-1 and J usage is TRBJ2-2; 9 nucleotides match TRBD1. The CDR3 sequence is 14 residues long. CDR1 and CDR2 (germline): SGHRS, YFSETQ. The V gene end was trimmed by 2 bases and the J gene end by 6 bases; junction bases not matched to a gene: 2. The entire variable domain, with the rest obtained from reference TRBV5-1 and TRBJ2-2, is as follows: KAGVTQTPRYLIKTRGQQVTLSCSPISGHRSVSWYQQTPGQGLQFLFEYFSETQRNKGNFPGRFSGRQFSNSRSEMNVSTLELGDSALYLCASSFRDRAGELFFGEGSRLTVL.